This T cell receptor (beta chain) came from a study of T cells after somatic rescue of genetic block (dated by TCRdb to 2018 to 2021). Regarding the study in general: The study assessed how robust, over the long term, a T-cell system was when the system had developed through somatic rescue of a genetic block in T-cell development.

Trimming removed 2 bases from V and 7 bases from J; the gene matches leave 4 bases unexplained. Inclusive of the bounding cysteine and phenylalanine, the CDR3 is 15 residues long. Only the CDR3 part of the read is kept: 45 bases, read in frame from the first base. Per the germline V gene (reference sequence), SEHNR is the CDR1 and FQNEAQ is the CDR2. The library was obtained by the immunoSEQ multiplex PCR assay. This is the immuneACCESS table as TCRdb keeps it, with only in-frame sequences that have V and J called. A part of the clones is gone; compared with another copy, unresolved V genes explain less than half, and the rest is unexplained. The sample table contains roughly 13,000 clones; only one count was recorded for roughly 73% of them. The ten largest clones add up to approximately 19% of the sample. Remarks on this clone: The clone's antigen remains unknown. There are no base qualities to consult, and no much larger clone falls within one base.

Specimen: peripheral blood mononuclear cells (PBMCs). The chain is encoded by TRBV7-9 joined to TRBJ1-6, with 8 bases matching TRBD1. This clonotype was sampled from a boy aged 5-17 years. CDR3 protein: CASSLRRQGNSPLHF. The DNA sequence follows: TGTGCCAGCAGCTTAAGAAGACAGGGGAATTCACCCCTCCACTTT.